This T cell receptor beta chain comes out of a study of T cells after yellow fever vaccination. Broader study findings: Clonotypes appearing in both CD4 and CD8 compartments existed, and their share was small. The secondary response was weaker but peaked faster, day 5 versus 15.

The germline V gene encodes CDR1 SGHTA and CDR2 FQGTGA. This CDR3 has 18 amino acids. V was pared by 2 bases and J by 1 base, with 10 bases of the junction left unmatched. TCRdb used MiXCR to reprocess the 5' RACE reads, holding one entry per CDR3 protein. This sample has about 74,000 distinct CDR3 sequences, with more than 5.5% found just once. For this clonotype: Its specificity is unknown.

This specimen was CD8+ T cells sorted from PBMCs, taken 4 to 5 days after the first yellow fever vaccination. The TCR sequence derives from a man aged 18-30 years who received the YFV17D yellow fever vaccine. V usage is TRBV7-3 and J usage is TRBJ2-1; 8 bases fit TRBD2. The CDR3 is CASSLAVGGGPSYNEQFF. The DNA of the CDR3 is TGTGCCAGCAGCTTAGCTGTGGGCGGGGGGCCTTCCTACAATGAGCAGTTCTTC.